The 8 T cell receptor beta chains below come from one sample, sequenced in a study of T cell clonotyping in hematopoietic cell transplantation. Repertoires were generated with immunoSEQ multiplex PCR, while TCRdb's copy carries only in-frame clones and drops some. The sample carries around 1,200 clones, about half recorded once. The sequencing here drew on PBMCs, taken 180 days after allogeneic stem cell transplant. These TCRs come from a male patient aged 50 to 59 who had an allogeneic stem cell transplant from an unrelated donor, so T cells may come from the graft donor. Some clones in this sample may be carry-over from other donors' samples.

This chain uses TRBV27 with TRBJ2-7; perhaps TRBD1 as D (6 bases). The CDR3 has 15 amino acids. The V end was cut by 6 bases, the J end by 4 bases, with 19 bases between. Germline values: CDR1 MNHEY, CDR2 SMNVEV (reference sequence). CDR3 sequence reads: CASSIGYPQGYEQYF. DNA of the CDR3: TGTGCCAGCAGCATAGGGTACCCTCAGGGGTACGAGCAGTACTTC.

In this sample, this clone turned up once. This chain connects TRBV25-1 to TRBJ2-3; a possible D gene is TRBD2 (6 bases). CDR1 is MGHDK and CDR2 is SYGVNS in the germline V gene. Trimming stripped 7 bases from V and 6 bases from J, with 20 bases between. The CDR3 has 15 residues. CDR3 in DNA: TGTGCCAGCACCCTCAGGAGGGTCGGCGGTGATACGCAGTATTTT. This translates into CASTLRRVGGDTQYF.

This sequence joins TRBV5-1 and TRBJ2-1; 11 bases agree with TRBD2. The CDR3 sequence is 19 residues long. CDR1 and CDR2 from the germline V gene are SGHRS and YFSETQ. The V gene end was trimmed by 0 bases and the J gene end by 4 bases; junction bases not matched to a gene: 12. CDR3 sequence (DNA): TGCGCCAGCAGCTTGGTTGCCCCGGGACTAGCGGAACCGTACAATGAGCAGTTCTTC. Translation: CASSLVAPGLAEPYNEQFF.

V gene TRBV30 combines with J gene TRBJ1-4; D possibly corresponds to TRBD1 (5 bases). The CDR3 has 13 amino acids. V was shortened by 5 bases and J by 3 bases, with 10 bases between the two germline ends. Germline V gene sequence: CDR1 GTSNPN, CDR2 SVGIG (reference sequence). The CDR3 is CAWSRGSNEKLFF. CDR3 sequence (DNA): TGTGCCTGGTCGAGGGGTTCTAATGAAAAACTGTTTTTT.

This clone was detected only a few times. The J gene is TRBJ2-3, the V gene TRBV6-1; 11 positions agree with TRBD2. V shed 4 bases and J 2 bases; nucleotides not matched to a gene: 5. CDR1 MNHNS and CDR2 SASEGT come from the germline V gene. This CDR3 is built from 16 residues. CDR3 amino acids: CASSGLAGSTTDTQYF. CDR3 in DNA: TGTGCCAGCAGTGGACTAGCGGGATCGACCACAGATACGCAGTATTTT.

This chain links TRBV9 with TRBJ2-1; the D is unclear. CDR3 length: 13 amino acids. Germline loops: CDR1 SGDLS, CDR2 YYNGEE. V lost 4 bases and J 4 bases, leaving 9 bases between the germline ends. The DNA of the CDR3 is TGTGCCAGCAGCCCAATGGGGTACAATGAGCAGTTCTTC. This translates into CASSPMGYNEQFF. The variable domain in full, with the rest retrieved from reference TRBV9 and TRBJ2-1, is DSGVTQTPKHLITATGQRVTLRCSPRSGDLSVYWYQQSLDQGLQFLIQYYNGEERAKGNILERFSAQQFPDLHSELNLSSLELGDSALYFCASSPMGYNEQFFGPGTRLTVL.

There are a few counts of this clone. The V gene is TRBV2, the J gene TRBJ1-5, with 7 positions matching TRBD1. Germline-derived CDR1 and CDR2 are SNHLY and FYNNEI. This CDR3 spans 14 amino acids. Trimming at V came to 5 bases and at J to 3 bases, leaving 4 bases not matched to a gene. DNA for the CDR3: TGTGCCAGCAGTTGGGGGACAGACAATCAGCCCCAGCATTTT. Translation gives CASSWGTDNQPQHF.

This chain links TRBV5-1 with TRBJ1-5, with unresolved D. The V end was cut by 0 bases, the J end by 4 bases, with 11 bases between. There are 15 residues in the CDR3. CDR1 is SGHRS, CDR2 YFSETQ, per germline. This chain's CDR3 is CASSLGQAPNQPQHF. As DNA, the CDR3 is TGCGCCAGCAGCTTGGGTCAGGCCCCTAATCAGCCCCAGCATTTT.